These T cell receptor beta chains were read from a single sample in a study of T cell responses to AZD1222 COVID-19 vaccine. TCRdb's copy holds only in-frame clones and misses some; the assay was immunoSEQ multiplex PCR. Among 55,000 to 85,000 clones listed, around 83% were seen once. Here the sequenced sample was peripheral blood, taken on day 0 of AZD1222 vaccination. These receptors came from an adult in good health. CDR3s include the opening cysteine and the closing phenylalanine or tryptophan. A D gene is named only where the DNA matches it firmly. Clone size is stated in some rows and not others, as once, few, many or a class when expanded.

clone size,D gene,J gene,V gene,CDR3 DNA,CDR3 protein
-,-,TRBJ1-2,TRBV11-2,TGTGCCAGCAGCTCGGGGCGGGCAGGTACTAACTATGGCTACACCTTC,CASSSGRAGTNYGYTF
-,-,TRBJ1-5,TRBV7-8,TGTGCCAGCAGCTTAGCTAGCAATCAGCCCCAGCATTTT,CASSLASNQPQHF
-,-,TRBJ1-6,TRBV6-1,TGTGCCAGCAGTGCCTCGACACCTTCCGGTGGTTCACCCCTCCACTTT,CASSASTPSGGSPLHF
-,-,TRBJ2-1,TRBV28,TGTGCCAGCAGCCAGGGGGGGTCCTACAATGAGCAGTTCTTC,CASSQGGSYNEQFF
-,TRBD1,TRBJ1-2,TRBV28,TGTGCCAGCAGCCAACAGGGGCGCTATGGCTACACCTTC,CASSQQGRYGYTF
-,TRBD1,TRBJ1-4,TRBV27,TGTGCCAGCAGCCGGAACAGGGGGTTGTTTGAAAAACTGTTTTTT,CASSRNRGLFEKLFF
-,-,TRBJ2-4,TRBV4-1,TGCGCCAGCAGACCGTCCCGGGACACAAAAACCGGGTCCAAAAACATTCAGTACTTC,CASRPSRDTKTGSKNIQYF
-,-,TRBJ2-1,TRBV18,TGTGCCAGCTCACCCAACATCGACAATGAGCAGTTCTTC,CASSPNIDNEQFF
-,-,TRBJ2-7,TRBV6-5,TGTGCCAGCGACTCACAGGGTTACCGTCCCTACGAGCAGTACTTC,CASDSQGYRPYEQYF
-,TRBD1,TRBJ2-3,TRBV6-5,TGTGCCAGCAGCGGACAGGGCACAGATACGCAGTATTTT,CASSGQGTDTQYF
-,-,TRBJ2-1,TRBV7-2,TGTGCCAGCAGCTTATTCACCCGAGAGCAGTTCTTC,CASSLFTREQFF
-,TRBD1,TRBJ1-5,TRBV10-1,TGCGCCAGCAGTGAGGACAGGGATCAGCCCCAGCATTTT,CASSEDRDQPQHF
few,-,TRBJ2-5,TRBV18,TGTGCCAGCTCACCTCCAAGTGGGATGGAGACCCAGTACTTC,CASSPPSGMETQYF
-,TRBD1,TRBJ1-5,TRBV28,TGTGCCAGCAGACAGGGGGCCAGGAATCAGCCCCAGCATTTT,CASRQGARNQPQHF
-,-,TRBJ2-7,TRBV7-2,TGTGCCAGCAGCCCACAGGGTTCTTCCTACGAGCAGTACTTC,CASSPQGSSYEQYF
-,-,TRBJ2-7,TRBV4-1,TGCGCCAGCAGCCCGCAACAGGGCCGCGAGCAGTACTTC,CASSPQQGREQYF
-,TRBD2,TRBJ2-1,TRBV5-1,TGCGCCAGCAGCTTGGTCGGCGGGGGTATAGGCAATGAGCAGTTCTTC,CASSLVGGGIGNEQFF
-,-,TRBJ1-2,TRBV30,TGTGCCTGGAGTGTATTCCGGGGCAGGAATGGCTACACCTTC,CAWSVFRGRNGYTF
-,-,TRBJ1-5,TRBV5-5,TGTGCCAGCAGCTTGGCAGGGGTCAATCAGCCCCAGCATTTT,CASSLAGVNQPQHF
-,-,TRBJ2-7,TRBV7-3,TGTGCCAGCAGCTTCGCCAGGCAGTACGAGCAGTACTTC,CASSFARQYEQYF
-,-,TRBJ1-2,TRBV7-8,TGTGCCAGCAGCTTACAAGAATCTAACTATGGCTACACCTTC,CASSLQESNYGYTF
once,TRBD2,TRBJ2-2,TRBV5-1,TGCGCCACCCCGACTAGCGGGGGTTCGAACACCGGGGAGCTGTTTTTT,CATPTSGGSNTGELFF
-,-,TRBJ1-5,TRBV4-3,TGCGCCAGCAGCCAAGTAGTCGAGGGACAGCCCCAGCATTTT,CASSQVVEGQPQHF
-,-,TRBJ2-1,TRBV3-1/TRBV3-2,TGTGCCAGCAGCTACGGCGGGGGCACCTACAATGAGCAGTTCTTC,CASSYGGGTYNEQFF
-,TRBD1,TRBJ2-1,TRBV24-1,TGTGCCACCAGTGACCCCCTCACCCCGGGACAGGGGGCCAATGAGCAGTTCTTC,CATSDPLTPGQGANEQFF
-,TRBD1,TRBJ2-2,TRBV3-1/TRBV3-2,TGTGCCAGCAGCCAAGAGCTCGCAGGGGGCGCGAACACCGGGGAGCTGTTTTTT,CASSQELAGGANTGELFF
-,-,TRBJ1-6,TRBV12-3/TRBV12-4,TGTGCCAGCAGTTTATTACTTTCACCCCTCCACTTT,CASSLLLSPLHF
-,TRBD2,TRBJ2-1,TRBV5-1,TGCGCCAGCAGCTGGGGATCTAGCGGACCGAACAATGAGCAGTTCTTC,CASSWGSSGPNNEQFF
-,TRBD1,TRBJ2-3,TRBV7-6,TGTGCCAGCAGCTTAAACGGCAGGGGGAACACAGATACGCAGTATTTT,CASSLNGRGNTDTQYF
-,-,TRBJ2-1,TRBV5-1,TGCGCCAGCAGCTTGGCTAGCGAACCTTACAATGAGCAGTTCTTC,CASSLASEPYNEQFF
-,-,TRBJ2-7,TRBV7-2,TGTGCCAGCAGCTTTAAAGGGGTTACCTACGAGCAGTACTTC,CASSFKGVTYEQYF
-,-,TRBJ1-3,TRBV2,TGTGCCAGCAGTGATGGGGGAGCTGGAAACACCATATATTTT,CASSDGGAGNTIYF
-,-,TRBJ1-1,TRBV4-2,TGTGCCAGCAGCCAAGATCGTGTAGAAGGGAACACTGAAGCTTTCTTT,CASSQDRVEGNTEAFF
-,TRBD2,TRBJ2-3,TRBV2,TGTGCCAGCAGTGAATTTTTTTTAGCGGGCGGGGCGGATACGCAGTATTTT,CASSEFFLAGGADTQYF
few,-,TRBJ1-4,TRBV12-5,TGTGCTAGTGGTTTGGGGCGTTTGGCCGGAGAAAAACTGTTTTTT,CASGLGRLAGEKLFF
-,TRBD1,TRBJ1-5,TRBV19,TGTGCCAGTAGCCCTGGACAGGGGCGCTCTGCCGAGCAGCCCCAGCATTTT,CASSPGQGRSAEQPQHF
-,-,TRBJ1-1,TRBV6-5,TGTGCCAGCAGTTACGAACAGATGAACACTGAAGCTTTCTTT,CASSYEQMNTEAFF
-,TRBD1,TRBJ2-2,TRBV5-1,TGCGCCAGCAGCCCCGACTTTAGACGGGACAGGGCGTTTTCGGGGGAGCTGTTTTTT,CASSPDFRRDRAFSGELFF
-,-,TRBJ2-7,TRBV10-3,TGTGCCATCAAGACAGCCACCTCCTACGAGCAGTACTTC,CAIKTATSYEQYF
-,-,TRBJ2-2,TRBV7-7,TGTGCTAGCAGCTTAGAAGGCGGGGTGAACACCGGGGAGCTGTTTTTT,CASSLEGGVNTGELFF
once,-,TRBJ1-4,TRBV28,TGTGCCAGCAGTTATGGGGGGGGGTTCAATGAAAAACTGTTTTTT,CASSYGGGFNEKLFF
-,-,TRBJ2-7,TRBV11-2,TGTGCCAGCAGCTTAGTAGCGCGGGGAAACATGTACGAGCAGTACTTC,CASSLVARGNMYEQYF
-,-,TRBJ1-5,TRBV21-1,TGTGCCAGCAGCCCCCCGGGGCACGAGGGGGCCAGTCAGCCCCAGCATTTT,CASSPPGHEGASQPQHF
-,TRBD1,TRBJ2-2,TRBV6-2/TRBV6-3,TGTGCCAGCAGTACTCATGGGACAGGGGGCACCGGGGAGCTGTTTTTT,CASSTHGTGGTGELFF
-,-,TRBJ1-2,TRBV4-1,TGCGCCAGCAGCCAACTTCCGGGCGGTTCCAGTGGCTACACCTTC,CASSQLPGGSSGYTF
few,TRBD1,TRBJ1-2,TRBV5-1,TGCGCCAGCAGCTTGGCCCCTGGACAGGTCTCTGGCTACACCTTC,CASSLAPGQVSGYTF
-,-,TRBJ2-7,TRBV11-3,TGTGCCAGCAGCTTAGGCGACAGTTACGAGCAGTACTTC,CASSLGDSYEQYF
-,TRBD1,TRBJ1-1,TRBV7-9,TGTGCCAGCAGGGGACAGGGATTCGGGAACACTGAAGCTTTCTTT,CASRGQGFGNTEAFF
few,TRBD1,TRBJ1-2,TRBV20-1,TGCAGTGCTAGTGGGACAGGTGGGTCTAACTATGGCTACACCTTC,CSASGTGGSNYGYTF
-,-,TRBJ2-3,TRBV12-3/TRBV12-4,TGTGCCAGCAGTTTGAATGGGTGGGATACGCAGTATTTT,CASSLNGWDTQYF
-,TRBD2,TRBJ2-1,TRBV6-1,TGTGCCAGCAGTGAATTGGGGGAGGGACTCAATGAGCAGTTCTTC,CASSELGEGLNEQFF
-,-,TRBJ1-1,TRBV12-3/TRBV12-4,TGTGCCAGCAGGGGGCAGATGAACACTGAAGCTTTCTTT,CASRGQMNTEAFF